This section outlines one T cell receptor beta chain sequence together with its context. This sample stems from a study of blood T cell repertoires in COVID-19. Germline CDR1 and CDR2: MNHEY and SVGAGI. V dropped 6 bases and J dropped 2 bases, with 11 bases sitting between them. CDR3 length equals 13 residues. As originally analysed: By means of reference gene primer amplification, nucleated cell counts were estimated. The protocol was immunoSEQ multiplex PCR, while the TCRdb copy is restricted to in-frame clones and leaves out a portion. V and J calls and clone size are those listed in that table; D and trimming were worked out from the DNA. The data hold around 27,000 clones, with 80% to 90% observed a single time.

The sample consisted of peripheral blood. The source of this sequence is a human donor in a cohort sampled during active COVID-19. The rearrangement uses TRBV6-5 and TRBJ2-7; D remains ambiguous. The CDR3 loop reads CASSLARAYEQYF. The CDR3 DNA is TGTGCCAGCAGCCTCGCGCGTGCCTACGAGCAGTACTTC.